This T cell receptor (beta chain) was obtained from a study of cytomegalovirus exposure and HLA in healthy donors (dated by TCRdb to about 2017). In terms of the full investigation: An earlier analysis of 587 of the donors reported 276 Gb of sequence data and 117 million unique TCR beta sequences from about 200 million T cells. The later analysis used no new phenotypic data to find candidate immune exposures, relying instead on TCR beta sequences and their occurrence across donors. HLA typing covered class I and class II loci at four-digit resolution. Besides the first cohort of 666 subjects, a separate validation cohort made up of 95 to 150 different subjects was used. A later analysis re-analyzed previously published TCR beta repertoires from roughly 600 donors and added high-resolution HLA genotyping to study TCR occurrence patterns. Of the approximately 400 genotyped donors, 80% to 90% were placed in the genetic ancestry cluster associated with self-reported Caucasian donors. A later genetic analysis took genome-wide SNP genotypes for about 55% of the roughly 700 donors and used that subset as a discovery cohort. To predict cytomegalovirus infection status, the study brought together high-throughput TCR immunosequencing, statistical association of individual TCRs with disease status, and machine learning. Donor age, sex, ethnicity and CMV serostatus were collected together with the repertoire data. The study aimed to test whether cataloging public T cell receptors could reveal signatures of past pathogen exposure. All discovery cohort repertoires had been generated on a single sequencing platform. Among 350 to 400 genotyped donors of the cohort, an average of 235,054 unique TCR beta nucleotide sequences were sequenced per donor, roughly 20% of them non-productive. About 280 gigabases of sequencing data and 70 million to 85 million unique TCR sequences were included in an early release covering 550 to 650 HLA-typed donors. Using immunosequencing, the study profiled T cell repertoires from about 650 subjects and related those repertoires to cytomegalovirus serostatus. Typing coverage differed by locus: A, B, C, DRB1 and DQB1 were typed in about 629-640 donors, DQA1 in roughly 510, DPA1 in 606, and DPB1 in 400 to 490. An earlier analysis of 500 to 650 of the donors applied high-throughput TCR beta sequencing to assess whether each TCR beta V gene segment acted as functional or pseudogenic. A handful of DR-DQ haplotypes were handled as single units for association and clustering because linkage in the cohort was strong.

What the authors observed across the whole study: A total of about 150 TCR beta chains were listed by the study as associated with cytomegalovirus. The earlier analysis of some 540 of the donors excluded some 16 rarely observed V segments, including chromosome 9 orphons, because counts were too low. V-gene and J-gene trimming of TCR beta chains was associated with a missense DCLRE1C variant in a later genetic analysis, and the association was replicated in an independent cohort. A later genetic analysis reported fewer N-insertions in productive TCRs among donors in an Asian-associated ancestry cluster than the roughly 700-donor mean. A further reported finding was that TCR beta sequences accurately predicted the HLA-A and HLA-B alleles for most subjects in the first cohort. A later analysis reported that several top co-occurrence clusters appeared linked to parvovirus B19, influenza, CMV and Epstein-Barr virus. An earlier analysis of around 600 of the donors showed that most TCR beta V segments appeared in productive rearrangements either about 87% or about 30% of the time, which broadly matched IMGT annotations. Roughly uniform sequencing depth across donors was assumed in presence/absence analyses, although this assumption may not hold. The authors suggested that the approach could potentially be extended to other disease states and immunological phenotypes. Because HLA typing was unavailable for some donors at each locus, only the typed subset was used in association tests. A later analysis found that most CMV-associated TCR beta chains appeared HLA-restricted, with HLA associations seemingly driven largely by CMV exposure. A few of the identified cytomegalovirus-associated TCR beta chains were confirmed in vitro to be specific for cytomegalovirus antigens. Across donors, most TCR sequences were observed very rarely, whereas some public TCRs were present in many individuals. At a false discovery rate of 0.05, a later analysis linked roughly 17,000 TCR beta sequences to specific HLA alleles. The classifier was reported to diagnose cytomegalovirus status with high specificity and sensitivity in both the original cohort and the validation cohort. The 87-base-pair reads could not distinguish some IMGT-functional V segments, including TRBV6-2 and TRBV6-3, so those segments were excluded. The sequencing pipeline was judged likely to have produced a cluster of highly shared sequence variants as a technical artifact. Assigning TCR associations to individual alleles was difficult when HLA alleles, especially DR and DQ, strongly co-occurred. In a later analysis, HLA-associated TCR beta chains were found to be more clonally expanded and to have lower generation probabilities than equally common non-associated chains. For the cohort, immune exposure information was limited to CMV serostatus. Correlated functional status among segregating V segments might be attributable to linkage disequilibrium, but an unknown experimental factor could not be ruled out. This cohort had only TCR beta chains sequenced, and the lack of alpha or paired-chain data limited which features could be detected. In a later analysis, the rate of TCR association differed among HLA loci, with DRB1 alleles having the most associated TCRs and HLA-C alleles having the fewest.

The protocol used for the library was the immunoSEQ multiplex PCR assay. A mixture of 60 forward primers for TCR Vbeta segments and 13 reverse primers for TCR Jbeta segments was used in the multiplex PCR. The CDR3 region of rearranged TCR beta genes was amplified from genomic DNA with a multiplex PCR assay. The amplified TCR beta libraries were sequenced on the Illumina HiSeq System as 87-base-pair reads. Per the source publication's procedure: A later analysis counted some 74 million unique TCR beta chains across the 666 repertoires, and roughly 9.9 million of these chains were shared by at least two donors. To remove PCR and sequencing errors, raw reads were error-corrected and collapsed into unique sequences using a nearest-neighbor algorithm that merged closely related sequences. To assign V, D and J gene segments, CDR3 sequences were aligned to IMGT reference sequences. For a sequence to be retained, a match of at least six nucleotides was required to both a V gene segment and a J gene segment. Rearrangements were called productive when the CDR3 lacked stop codons and stayed in frame with V and J; all others were non-productive. Following IMGT convention, CDR3 was defined as the stretch from the second conserved V-encoded cysteine up to the conserved J-encoded phenylalanine. In an earlier analysis of 500 to 650 of the donors, sequences lacking an unambiguous match to a single V gene segment were excluded. An earlier analysis of over 450 of the donors classified V segments as functional when productive rearrangements were above 56.7% and as segregating when the standard deviation between donors was above 5%. A statistical classification framework was developed to diagnose cytomegalovirus status using the catalog of TCR beta chain sequences. A later analysis assigned V and J genes by comparing TCR nucleotide sequences with IMGT/GENE-DB human TR gene sequences. A later analysis assigned CDR3 sequences and most-parsimonious VDJ recombination scenarios with the TCRdist pipeline. A later analysis defined each TCR beta chain by its CDR3 amino acid sequence plus V-gene family, and excluded reads lacking a unique V-gene family. In a later analysis, fewer than 650 highly shared, low-generation-probability nucleotide sequences were removed to address suspected cross-contamination and a sequencing artifact. In a later analysis, a clonal expansion index was calculated for each public chain from normalized within-repertoire ranks of inferred template counts. Generation probabilities in a later analysis came from a VDJ recombination model fitted to out-of-frame rearrangements, and those results were checked against IGoR. In a later analysis, hypergeometric tests were used to score TCR-TCR, TCR-HLA and TCR-CMV co-occurrence, with a repertoire-size bias correction applied to TCR pairs. False discovery rates were estimated in a later analysis by permuting HLA or CMV assignments 20 times. A later analysis grouped co-occurring TCRs with DBSCAN, adding TCRdist sequence similarity when clustering within HLA-allele-positive subsets. Repertoires with fewer than 30,000 or more than 120,000 public chains, plus five repertoires with anomalous nucleotide sharing, were excluded from co-occurrence clustering. TCRdb retrieved this table from immuneACCESS and kept in-frame rearrangements only. Not all clones are present; in checked studies, unresolved V genes account for under half, and no reason is known for the remainder. That table furnishes V, J and clone size, whereas the DNA furnished D and trimming. The sample contains about 150,000 clones, under 85% of them found a single time. The ten largest make up 2.8% of the sample.

In total, roughly 670 healthy bone marrow donors made up the cohort. Cohort members were all nominally healthy when sampled, although unrecorded immune exposures were likely present. The donor was CMV seronegative and was included in the group of around 320 seronegative cohort members. Each donor provided a peripheral blood sample, and peripheral blood mononuclear cells were used for TCR beta sequencing. Genomic DNA was extracted from the blood cell samples with the Qiagen DNeasy Blood Extraction Kit. This clone has a single count. Its antigen specificity is not known. Base qualities are not at hand, and no much larger clone is one base apart. Sequences SGHNT (CDR1) and YYREEE (CDR2) are obtained from the germline V gene (reference sequence). V is pared back by 3 bases and J by 8 bases, with 11 bases lying between the germline termini. Reading from cysteine to phenylalanine, the CDR3 counts 12 amino acids. The kept DNA is CDR3 alone, 36 bases in frame from the first base.

The TCR was taken from a man in his late teens or twenties in good health and CMV-seronegative. The sample taken for sequencing was PBMCs. The chain couples TRBV5-4 to TRBJ1-2, and possibly TRBD1, on 5 matching bases. The CDR3 amino acid sequence is: CASSWGLSGYTF. The DNA reads TGTGCCAGCAGCTGGGGACTGTCCGGCTACACCTTC.